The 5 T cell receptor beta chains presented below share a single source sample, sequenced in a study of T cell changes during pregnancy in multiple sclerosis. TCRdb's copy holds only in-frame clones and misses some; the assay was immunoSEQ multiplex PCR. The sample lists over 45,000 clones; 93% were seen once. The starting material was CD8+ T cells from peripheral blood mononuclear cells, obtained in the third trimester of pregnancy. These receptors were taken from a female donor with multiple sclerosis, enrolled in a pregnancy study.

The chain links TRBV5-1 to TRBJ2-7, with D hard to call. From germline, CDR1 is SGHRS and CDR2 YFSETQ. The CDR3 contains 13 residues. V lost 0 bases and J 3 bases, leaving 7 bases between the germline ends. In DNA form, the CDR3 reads TGCGCCAGCAGCTTGGGATCAGGCTACGAGCAGTACTTC. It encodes CASSLGSGYEQYF.

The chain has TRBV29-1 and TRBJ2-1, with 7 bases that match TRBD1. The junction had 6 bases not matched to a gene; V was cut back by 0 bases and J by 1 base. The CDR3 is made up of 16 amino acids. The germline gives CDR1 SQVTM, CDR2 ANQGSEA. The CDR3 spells CSVEEQGFVSYNEQFF. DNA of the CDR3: TGCAGCGTTGAAGAACAGGGGTTTGTTTCCTACAATGAGCAGTTCTTC.

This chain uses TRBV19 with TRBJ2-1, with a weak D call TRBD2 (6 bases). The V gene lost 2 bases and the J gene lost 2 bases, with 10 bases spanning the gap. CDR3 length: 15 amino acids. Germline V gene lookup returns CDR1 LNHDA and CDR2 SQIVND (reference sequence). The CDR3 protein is CASSISGGAYNEQFF. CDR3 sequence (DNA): TGTGCCAGTAGTATAAGTGGCGGGGCCTACAATGAGCAGTTCTTC.

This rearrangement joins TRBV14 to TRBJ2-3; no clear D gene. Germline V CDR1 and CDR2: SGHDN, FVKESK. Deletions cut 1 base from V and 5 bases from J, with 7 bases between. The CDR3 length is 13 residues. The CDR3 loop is CASSQGRRDTQYF. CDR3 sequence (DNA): TGTGCCAGCAGCCAAGGAAGGAGAGATACGCAGTATTTT. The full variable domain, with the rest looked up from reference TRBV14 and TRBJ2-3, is EAGVTQFPSHSVIEKGQTVTLRCDPISGHDNLYWYRRVMGKEIKFLLHFVKESKQDESGMPNNRFLAERTGGTYSTLKVQPAELEDSGVYFCASSQGRRDTQYFGPGTRLTVL.

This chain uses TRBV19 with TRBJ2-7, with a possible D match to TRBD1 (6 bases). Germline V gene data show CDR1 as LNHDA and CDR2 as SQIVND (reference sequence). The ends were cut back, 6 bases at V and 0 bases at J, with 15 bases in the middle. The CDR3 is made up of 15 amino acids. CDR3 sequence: CASSPIGGSSYEQYF. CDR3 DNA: TGTGCCAGTAGCCCAATAGGGGGAAGCTCCTACGAGCAGTACTTC. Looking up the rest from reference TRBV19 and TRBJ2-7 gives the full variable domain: DGGITQSPKYLFRKEGQNVTLSCEQNLNHDAMYWYRQDPGQGLRLIYYSQIVNDFQKGDIAEGYSVSREKKESFPLTVTSAQKNPTAFYLCASSPIGGSSYEQYFGPGTRLTVT.